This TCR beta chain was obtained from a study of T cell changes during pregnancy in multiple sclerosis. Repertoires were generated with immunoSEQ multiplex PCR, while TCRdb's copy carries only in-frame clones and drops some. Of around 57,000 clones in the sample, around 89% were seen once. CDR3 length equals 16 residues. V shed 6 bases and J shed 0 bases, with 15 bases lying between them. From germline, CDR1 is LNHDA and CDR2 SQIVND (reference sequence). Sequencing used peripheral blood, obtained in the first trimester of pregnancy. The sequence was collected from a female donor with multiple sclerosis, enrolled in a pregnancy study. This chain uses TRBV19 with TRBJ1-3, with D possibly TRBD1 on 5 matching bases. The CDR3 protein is CASSTGTSSSGNTIYF. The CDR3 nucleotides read TGTGCCAGTAGCACCGGGACTTCATCCTCTGGAAACACCATATATTTT.